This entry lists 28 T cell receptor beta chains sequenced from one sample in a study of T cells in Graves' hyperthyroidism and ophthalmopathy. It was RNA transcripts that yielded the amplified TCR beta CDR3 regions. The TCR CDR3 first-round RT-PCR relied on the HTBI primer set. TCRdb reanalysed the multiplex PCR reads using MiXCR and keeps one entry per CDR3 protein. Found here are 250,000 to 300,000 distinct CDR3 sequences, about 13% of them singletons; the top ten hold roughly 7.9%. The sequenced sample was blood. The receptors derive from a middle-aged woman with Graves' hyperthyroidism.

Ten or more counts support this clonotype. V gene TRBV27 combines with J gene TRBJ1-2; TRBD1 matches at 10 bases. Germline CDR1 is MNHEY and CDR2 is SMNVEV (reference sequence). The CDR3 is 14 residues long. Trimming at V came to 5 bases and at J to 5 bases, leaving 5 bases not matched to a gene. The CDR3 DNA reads TGTGCCAGCAGTAGGGACAGGGGTTTTTATGGCTACACCTTC. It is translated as CASSRDRGFYGYTF.

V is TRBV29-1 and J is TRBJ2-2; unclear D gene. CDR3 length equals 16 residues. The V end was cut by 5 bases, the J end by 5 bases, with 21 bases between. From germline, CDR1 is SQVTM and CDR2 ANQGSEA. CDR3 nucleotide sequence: TGCAGCGTTCTAGAACACCAACAAAGACTTACCGGGGAGCTGTTTTTT. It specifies CSVLEHQQRLTGELFF.

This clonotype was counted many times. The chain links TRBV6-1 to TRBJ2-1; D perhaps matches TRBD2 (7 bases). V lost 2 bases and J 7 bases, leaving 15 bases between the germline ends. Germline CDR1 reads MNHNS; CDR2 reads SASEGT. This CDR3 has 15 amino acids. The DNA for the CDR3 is TGTGCCAGCAGTGAAAGGGGGGGAGTGGGAAATGAGCAGTTCTTC. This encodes CASSERGGVGNEQFF.

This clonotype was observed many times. The CDR3 region has the DNA TGTGCCAGCAGTTTCCTCCGCGGACAGGGGGGAGCAACTAATGAAAAACTGTTTTTT. Protein: CASSFLRGQGGATNEKLFF. The J gene is TRBJ1-4, the V gene TRBV27, with 10 bases aligning to TRBD1. V was clipped by 3 bases and J by 0 bases; unmatched bases: 10. Germline V gene sequence: CDR1 MNHEY, CDR2 SMNVEV (reference sequence). The CDR3 has 19 residues. Full variable domain (missing parts from reference TRBV27 and TRBJ1-4): EAQVTQNPRYLITVTGKKLTVTCSQNMNHEYMSWYRQDPGLGLRQIYYSMNVEVTDKGDVPEGYKVSRKEKRNFPLILESPSPNQTSLYFCASSFLRGQGGATNEKLFFGSGTQLSVL.

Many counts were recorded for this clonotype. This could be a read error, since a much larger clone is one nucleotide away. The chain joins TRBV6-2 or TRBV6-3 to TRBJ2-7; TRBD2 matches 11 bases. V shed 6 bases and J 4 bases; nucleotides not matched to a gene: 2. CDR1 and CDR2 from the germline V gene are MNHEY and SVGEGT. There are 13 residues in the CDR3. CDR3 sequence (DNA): TGTGCCAGCAGACTAGCGGGAGCTTACGAGCAGTACTTC. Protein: CASRLAGAYEQYF.

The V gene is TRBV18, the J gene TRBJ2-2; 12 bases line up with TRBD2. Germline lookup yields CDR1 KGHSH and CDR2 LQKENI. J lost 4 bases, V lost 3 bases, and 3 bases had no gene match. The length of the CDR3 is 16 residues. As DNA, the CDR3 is TGTGCCAGCTCACCGCCACTAGCGGGAGGCACCGGGGAGCTGTTTTTT. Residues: CASSPPLAGGTGELFF.

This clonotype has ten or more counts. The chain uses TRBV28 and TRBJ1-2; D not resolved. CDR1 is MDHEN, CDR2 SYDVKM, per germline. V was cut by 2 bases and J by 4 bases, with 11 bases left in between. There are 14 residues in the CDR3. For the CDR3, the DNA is TGTGCCAGCAGTTTACCCCACACCAGCTATGGCTACACCTTC. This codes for CASSLPHTSYGYTF.

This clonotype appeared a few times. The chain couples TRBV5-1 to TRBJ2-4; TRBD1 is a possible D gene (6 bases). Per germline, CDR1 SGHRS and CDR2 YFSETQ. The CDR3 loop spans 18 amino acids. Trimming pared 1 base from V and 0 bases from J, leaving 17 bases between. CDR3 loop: CASSLSWGQRIAKNIQYF. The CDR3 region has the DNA TGCGCCAGCAGCTTGAGTTGGGGGCAGAGAATAGCCAAAAACATTCAGTACTTC.

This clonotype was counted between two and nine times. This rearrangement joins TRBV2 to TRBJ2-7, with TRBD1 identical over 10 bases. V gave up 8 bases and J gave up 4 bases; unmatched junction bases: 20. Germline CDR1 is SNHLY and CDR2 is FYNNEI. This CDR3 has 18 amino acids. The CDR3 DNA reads TGTGCCAGCTCACCAATCCCCCCCGGACCGGGACAGGGGTACGAGCAGTACTTC. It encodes CASSPIPPGPGQGYEQYF.

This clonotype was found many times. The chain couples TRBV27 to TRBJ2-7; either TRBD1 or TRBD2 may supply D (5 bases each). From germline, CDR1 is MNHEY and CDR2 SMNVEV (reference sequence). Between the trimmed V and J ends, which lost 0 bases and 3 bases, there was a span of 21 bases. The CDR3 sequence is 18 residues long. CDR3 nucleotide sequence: TGTGCCAGCAGTTTATCCCCTGTGGAAGCGGACAAGTTCTACGAGCAGTACTTC. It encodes CASSLSPVEADKFYEQYF.

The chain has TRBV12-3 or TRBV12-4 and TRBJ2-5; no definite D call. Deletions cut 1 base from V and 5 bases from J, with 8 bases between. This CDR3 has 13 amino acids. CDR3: CASSLVSAETQYF. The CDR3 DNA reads TGTGCCAGCAGTTTAGTTTCAGCCGAGACCCAGTACTTC.

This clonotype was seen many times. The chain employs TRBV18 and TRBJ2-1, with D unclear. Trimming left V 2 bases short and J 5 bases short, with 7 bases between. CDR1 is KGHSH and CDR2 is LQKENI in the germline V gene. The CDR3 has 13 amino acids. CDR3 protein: CASSPSRDNEQFF. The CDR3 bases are TGTGCCAGCTCACCAAGTAGGGACAATGAGCAGTTCTTC.

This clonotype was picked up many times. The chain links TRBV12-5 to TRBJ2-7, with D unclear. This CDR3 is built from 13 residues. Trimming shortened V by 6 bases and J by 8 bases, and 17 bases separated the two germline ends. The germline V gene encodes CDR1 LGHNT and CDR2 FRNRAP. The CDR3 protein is CASGYLAGRKQYF. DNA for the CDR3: TGTGCTAGTGGATACCTCGCCGGAAGGAAGCAGTACTTC. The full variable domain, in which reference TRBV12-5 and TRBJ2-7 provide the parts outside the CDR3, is DARVTQTPRHKVTEMGQEVTMRCQPILGHNTVFWYRQTMMQGLELLAYFRNRAPLDDSGMPKDRFSAEMPDATLATLKIQPSEPRDSAVYFCASGYLAGRKQYFGPGTRLTVT.

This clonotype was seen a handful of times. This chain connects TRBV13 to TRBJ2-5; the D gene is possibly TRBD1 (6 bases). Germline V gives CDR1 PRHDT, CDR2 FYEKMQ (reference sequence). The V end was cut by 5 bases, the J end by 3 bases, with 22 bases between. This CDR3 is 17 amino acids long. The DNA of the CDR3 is TGTGCCAGCAGCGGGGGCGACAGGTTGCGGGTTGAAGAGACCCAGTACTTC. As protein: CASSGGDRLRVEETQYF.

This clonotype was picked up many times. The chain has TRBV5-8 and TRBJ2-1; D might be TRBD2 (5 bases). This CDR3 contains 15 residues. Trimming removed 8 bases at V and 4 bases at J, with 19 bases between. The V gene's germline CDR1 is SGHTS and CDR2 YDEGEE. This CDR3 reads CASPGWSVRYNEQFF. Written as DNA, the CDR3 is TGTGCCAGTCCGGGGTGGAGTGTCAGGTACAATGAGCAGTTCTTC.

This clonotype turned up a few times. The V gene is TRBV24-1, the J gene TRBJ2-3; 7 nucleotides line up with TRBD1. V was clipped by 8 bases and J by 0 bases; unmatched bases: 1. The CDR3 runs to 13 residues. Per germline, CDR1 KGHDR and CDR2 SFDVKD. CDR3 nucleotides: TGTGCCACCACAGGGGGAAGCACAGATACGCAGTATTTT. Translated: CATTGGSTDTQYF.

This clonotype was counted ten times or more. DNA of the CDR3: TGTGCCAGCCAAAGGGTTGCTGGGGCCAACGTCCTGACTTTC. Its protein product is CASQRVAGANVLTF. The chain combines TRBV6-1 with TRBJ2-6; D gene unclear. There are 14 residues in the CDR3. The V gene's germline CDR1 is MNHNS and CDR2 SASEGT. The ends were cut back, 8 bases at V and 2 bases at J, with 10 bases in the middle.

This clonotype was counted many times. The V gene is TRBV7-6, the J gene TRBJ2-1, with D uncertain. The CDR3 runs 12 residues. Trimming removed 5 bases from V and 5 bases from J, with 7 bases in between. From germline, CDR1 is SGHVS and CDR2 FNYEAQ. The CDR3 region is CASSLNNNEQFF. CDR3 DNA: TGTGCCAGCAGCCTAAATAACAATGAGCAGTTCTTC.

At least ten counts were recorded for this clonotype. For the CDR3, the DNA is TGTGCCTGGACTAGAGGGGGACCTAACTATGGCTACACCTTC. Translating it yields CAWTRGGPNYGYTF. The rearrangement joins TRBV30 to TRBJ1-2; tentatively, D is TRBD1 (6 bases). The V and J ends lost 4 bases and 0 bases respectively, with 12 bases between them. This CDR3 is 14 amino acids long. CDR1 is GTSNPN, CDR2 SVGIG, per germline (reference sequence).

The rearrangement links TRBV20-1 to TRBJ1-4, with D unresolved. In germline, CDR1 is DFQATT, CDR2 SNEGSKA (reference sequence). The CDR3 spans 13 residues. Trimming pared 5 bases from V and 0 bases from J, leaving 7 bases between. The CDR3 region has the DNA TGCAGTGCTCGCTCCCCAACTAATGAAAAACTGTTTTTT. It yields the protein CSARSPTNEKLFF.

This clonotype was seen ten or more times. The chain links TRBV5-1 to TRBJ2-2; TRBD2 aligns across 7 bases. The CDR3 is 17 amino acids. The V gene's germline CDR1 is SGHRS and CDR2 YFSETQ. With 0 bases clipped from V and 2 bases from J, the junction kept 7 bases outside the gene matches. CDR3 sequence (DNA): TGCGCCAGCAGCTTGGCCGTTAGCGGGCCTAACACCGGGGAGCTGTTTTTT. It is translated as CASSLAVSGPNTGELFF.

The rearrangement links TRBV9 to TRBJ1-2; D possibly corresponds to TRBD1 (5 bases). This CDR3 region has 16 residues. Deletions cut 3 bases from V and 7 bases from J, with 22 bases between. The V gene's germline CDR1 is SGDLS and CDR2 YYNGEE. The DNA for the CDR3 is TGTGCCAGCAGCGCCTCCTGGGGCGCGGTAAGGGGTGGCTACACCTTC. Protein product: CASSASWGAVRGGYTF.

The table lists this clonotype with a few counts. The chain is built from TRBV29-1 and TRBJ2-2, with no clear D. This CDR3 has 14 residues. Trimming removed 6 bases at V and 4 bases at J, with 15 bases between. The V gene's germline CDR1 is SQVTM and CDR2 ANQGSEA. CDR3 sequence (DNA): TGCAGCGTCGAGTCGGACGGATCCACCGGGGAGCTGTTTTTT. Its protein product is CSVESDGSTGELFF.

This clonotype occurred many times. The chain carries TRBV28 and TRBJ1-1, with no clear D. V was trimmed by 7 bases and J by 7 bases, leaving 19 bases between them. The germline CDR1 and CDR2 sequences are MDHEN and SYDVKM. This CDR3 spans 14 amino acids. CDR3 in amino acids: CASTEHFEDREAFF. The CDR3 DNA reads TGTGCCAGCACTGAACACTTCGAGGATCGTGAAGCTTTCTTT.

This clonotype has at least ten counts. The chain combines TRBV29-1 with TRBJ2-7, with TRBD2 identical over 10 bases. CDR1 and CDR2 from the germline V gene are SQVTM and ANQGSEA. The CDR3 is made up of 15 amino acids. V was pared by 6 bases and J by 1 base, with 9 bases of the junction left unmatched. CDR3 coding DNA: TGCAGCGTCTTAGGAAGGACTAGCGGATCCTACGAGCAGTACTTC. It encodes CSVLGRTSGSYEQYF.

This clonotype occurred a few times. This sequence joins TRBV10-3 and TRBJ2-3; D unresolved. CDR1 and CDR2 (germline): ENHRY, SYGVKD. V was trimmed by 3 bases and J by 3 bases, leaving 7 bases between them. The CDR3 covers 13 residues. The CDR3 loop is CAISEGETDTQYF. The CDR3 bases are TGTGCCATCAGTGAAGGCGAGACAGATACGCAGTATTTT.

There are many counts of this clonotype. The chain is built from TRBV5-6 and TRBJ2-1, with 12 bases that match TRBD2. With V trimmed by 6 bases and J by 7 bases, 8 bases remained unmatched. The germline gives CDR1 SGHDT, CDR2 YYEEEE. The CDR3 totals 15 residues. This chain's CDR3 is CASTILAGGTNEQFF. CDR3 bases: TGTGCCAGCACAATCCTAGCGGGAGGGACTAATGAGCAGTTCTTC.

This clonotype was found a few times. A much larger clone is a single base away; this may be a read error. CDR3 nucleotide sequence: TGTGCCAGCAACCGAGGGCTAGCGGGATGTACAGAGACCCAGTACTTC. It is translated as CASNRGLAGCTETQYF. The V and J genes are TRBV11-3 and TRBJ2-5; 9 bases map to TRBD2. The CDR3 runs 16 residues. In germline, CDR1 is SGHNT, CDR2 YENEEA. V trimming: 7 bases; J trimming: 4 bases; junction bases outside the gene matches: 13.